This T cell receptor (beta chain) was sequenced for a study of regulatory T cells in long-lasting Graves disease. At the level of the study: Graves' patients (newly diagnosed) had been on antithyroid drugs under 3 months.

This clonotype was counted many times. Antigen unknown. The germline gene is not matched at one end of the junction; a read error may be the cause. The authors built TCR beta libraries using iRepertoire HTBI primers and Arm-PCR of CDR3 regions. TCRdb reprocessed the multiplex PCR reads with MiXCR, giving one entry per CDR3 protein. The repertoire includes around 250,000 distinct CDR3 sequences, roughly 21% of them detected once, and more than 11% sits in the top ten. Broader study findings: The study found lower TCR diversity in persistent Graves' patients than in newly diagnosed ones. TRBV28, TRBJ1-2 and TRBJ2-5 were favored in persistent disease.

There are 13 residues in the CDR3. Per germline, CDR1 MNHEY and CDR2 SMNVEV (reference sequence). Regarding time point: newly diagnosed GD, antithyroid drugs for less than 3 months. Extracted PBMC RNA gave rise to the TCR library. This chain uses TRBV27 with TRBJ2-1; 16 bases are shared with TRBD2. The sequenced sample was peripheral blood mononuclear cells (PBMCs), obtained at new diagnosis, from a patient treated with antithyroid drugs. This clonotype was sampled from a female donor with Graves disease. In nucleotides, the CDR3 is TGTGCCAGCAGTTTATCGGGGACTAGCGGGAGGGCCTTC. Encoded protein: CASSLSGTSGRAF.